This is a list of T cell receptor beta chains from one sample in a study of beta chain features in type 1 diabetes. Libraries were prepared by immunoSEQ multiplex PCR; TCRdb keeps only in-frame clonotypes and omits some of them. The sample yields over 200,000 clones, roughly a tenth seen once. The specimen sequenced was naive CD4+ T cells from blood. These receptors originate from a man under 40 with type 1 diabetes. Each CDR3 is given with its conserved first and last residue. The D gene is left open where the match is weak.

d_call,v_call,j_call,cdr3_aa
NA,TRBV4-1,TRBJ1-1,CASSHPPRVRNTEAFF
NA,TRBV9,TRBJ2-2,CASSVGGTQHTGELFF
TRBD1,TRBV5-1,TRBJ2-1,CASSPGTGTEQFF
TRBD1,TRBV25-1,TRBJ1-4,CASSEYGTGVNEKLFF
NA,TRBV19,TRBJ1-5,CASSSRQFSNQPQHF
TRBD2,TRBV7-9,TRBJ2-1,CASSFSGGAYNEQFF
NA,TRBV5-1,TRBJ1-1,CASRMGGPMNTEAFF
TRBD2,TRBV4-1,TRBJ2-1,CASSRGLAGGLAYNEQFF
NA,TRBV5-1,TRBJ2-1,CASSLNSGVSYNEQFF
NA,TRBV25-1,TRBJ1-1,CASSESTAGVTEAFF
NA,TRBV9,TRBJ1-3,CASSLGSGNTIYF
TRBD1,TRBV11-1,TRBJ2-5,CASSLARGRQTQYF
NA,TRBV5-1,TRBJ2-1,CASSLVGFRGNEQFF
TRBD1,TRBV6-5,TRBJ1-6,CASRPGTGYGSPLHF
TRBD2,TRBV4-2,TRBJ2-5,CASSQVRGGTQETQYF